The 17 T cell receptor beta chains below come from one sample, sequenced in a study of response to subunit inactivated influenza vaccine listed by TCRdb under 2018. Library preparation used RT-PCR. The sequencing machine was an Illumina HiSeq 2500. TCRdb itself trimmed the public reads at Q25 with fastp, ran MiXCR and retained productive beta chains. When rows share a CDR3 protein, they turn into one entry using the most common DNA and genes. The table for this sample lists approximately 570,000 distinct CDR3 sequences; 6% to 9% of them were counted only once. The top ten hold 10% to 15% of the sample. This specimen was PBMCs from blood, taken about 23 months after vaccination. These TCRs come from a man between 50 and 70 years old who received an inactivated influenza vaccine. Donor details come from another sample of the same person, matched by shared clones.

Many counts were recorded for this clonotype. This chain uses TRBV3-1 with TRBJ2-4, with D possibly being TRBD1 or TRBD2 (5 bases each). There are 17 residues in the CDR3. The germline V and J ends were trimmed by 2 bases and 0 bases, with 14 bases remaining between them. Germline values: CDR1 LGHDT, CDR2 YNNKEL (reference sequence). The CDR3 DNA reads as TGTGCCAGCAGCCAAACAGGCGCTGGACTAGCCAAAAACATTCAGTACTTC. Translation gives CASSQTGAGLAKNIQYF.

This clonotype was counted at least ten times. CDR3 residues: CASKGGNEETQYF. The CDR3 bases are TGTGCCAGCAAGGGCGGGAACGAAGAGACCCAGTACTTC. The chain links TRBV12-3 or TRBV12-4 to TRBJ2-5, with D maybe TRBD2 (6 bases). The V end was cut by 7 bases, the J end by 3 bases, with 12 bases between. CDR3 length: 13 amino acids.

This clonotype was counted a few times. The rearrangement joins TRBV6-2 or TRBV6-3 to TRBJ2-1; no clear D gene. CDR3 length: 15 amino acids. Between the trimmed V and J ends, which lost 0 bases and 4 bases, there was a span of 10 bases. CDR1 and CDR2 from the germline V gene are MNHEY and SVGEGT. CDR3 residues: CASSYSRTPYNEQFF. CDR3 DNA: TGTGCCAGCAGTTACTCGCGCACACCTTACAATGAGCAGTTCTTC.

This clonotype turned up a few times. The CDR3: CASSPYAGAGNTGELFF. The CDR3 DNA reads as TGCGCCAGCAGCCCCTATGCAGGGGCGGGGAACACCGGGGAGCTGTTTTTT. The J gene is TRBJ2-2, the V gene TRBV5-1; D possibly corresponds to TRBD1 (6 bases). CDR3 length: 17 residues. V was shortened by 4 bases and J by 1 base, with 17 bases between the two germline ends. From germline, CDR1 is SGHRS and CDR2 YFSETQ.

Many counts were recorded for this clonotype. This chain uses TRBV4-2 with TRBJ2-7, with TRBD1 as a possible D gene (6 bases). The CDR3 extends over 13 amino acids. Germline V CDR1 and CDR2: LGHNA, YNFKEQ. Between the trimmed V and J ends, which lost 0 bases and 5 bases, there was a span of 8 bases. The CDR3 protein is CASSQEDSHEQYF. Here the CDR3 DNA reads TGTGCCAGCAGCCAAGAGGACAGCCACGAGCAGTACTTC.

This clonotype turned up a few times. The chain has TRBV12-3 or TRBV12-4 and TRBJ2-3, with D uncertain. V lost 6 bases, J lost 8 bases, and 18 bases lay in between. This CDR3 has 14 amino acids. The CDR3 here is CASSLEDPPGTQYF. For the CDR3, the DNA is TGTGCCAGCAGCCTAGAAGACCCGCCTGGTACGCAGTATTTT.

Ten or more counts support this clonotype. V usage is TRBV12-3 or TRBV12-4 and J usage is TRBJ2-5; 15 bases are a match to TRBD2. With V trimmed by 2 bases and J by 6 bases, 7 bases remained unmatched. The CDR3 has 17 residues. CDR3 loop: CASSLWTSGRAGKTQYF. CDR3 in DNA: TGTGCCAGCAGTTTATGGACTAGCGGGAGGGCCGGGAAGACCCAGTACTTC.

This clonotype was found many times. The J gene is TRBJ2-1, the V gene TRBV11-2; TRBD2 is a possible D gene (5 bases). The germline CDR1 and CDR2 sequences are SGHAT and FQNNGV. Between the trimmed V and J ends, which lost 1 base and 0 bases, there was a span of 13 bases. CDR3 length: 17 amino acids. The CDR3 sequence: CASSLVRRGGSYNEQFF. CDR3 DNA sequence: TGTGCCAGCAGCTTAGTTAGACGCGGAGGCTCCTACAATGAGCAGTTCTTC.

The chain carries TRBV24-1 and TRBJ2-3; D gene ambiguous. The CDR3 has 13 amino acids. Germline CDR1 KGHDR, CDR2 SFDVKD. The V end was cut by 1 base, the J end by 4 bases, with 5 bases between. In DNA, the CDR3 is TGTGCCACCAGTGATTTTAGTCCAGATACGCAGTATTTT. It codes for CATSDFSPDTQYF.

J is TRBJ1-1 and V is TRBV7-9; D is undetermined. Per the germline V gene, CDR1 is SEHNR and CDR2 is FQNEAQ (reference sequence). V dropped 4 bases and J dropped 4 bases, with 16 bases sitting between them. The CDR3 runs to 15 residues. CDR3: CASSSSGRVGTEAFF. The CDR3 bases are TGTGCCAGCAGCTCATCAGGTCGCGTGGGCACTGAAGCTTTCTTT. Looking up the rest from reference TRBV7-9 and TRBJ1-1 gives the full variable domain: DTGVSQNPRHKITKRGQNVTFRCDPISEHNRLYWYRQTLGQGPEFLTYFQNEAQLEKSRLLSDRFSAERPKGSFSTLEIQRTEQGDSAMYLCASSSSGRVGTEAFFGQGTRLTVV.

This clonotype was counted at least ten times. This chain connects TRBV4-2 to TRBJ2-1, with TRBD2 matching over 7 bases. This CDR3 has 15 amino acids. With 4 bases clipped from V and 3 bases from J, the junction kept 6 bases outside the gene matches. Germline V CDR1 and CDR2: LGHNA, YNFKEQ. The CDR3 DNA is TGTGCCAGCAGCCGACCCGGGGGGAGCTACAATGAGCAGTTCTTC. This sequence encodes CASSRPGGSYNEQFF.

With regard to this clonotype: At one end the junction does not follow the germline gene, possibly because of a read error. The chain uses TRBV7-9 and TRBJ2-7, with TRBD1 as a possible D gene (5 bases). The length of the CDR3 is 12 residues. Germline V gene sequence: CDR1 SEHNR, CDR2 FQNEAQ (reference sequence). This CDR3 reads CASSLDVTGRDF. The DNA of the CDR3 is TGTGCCAGCAGCTTAGACGTTACAGGCAGGGACTTC.

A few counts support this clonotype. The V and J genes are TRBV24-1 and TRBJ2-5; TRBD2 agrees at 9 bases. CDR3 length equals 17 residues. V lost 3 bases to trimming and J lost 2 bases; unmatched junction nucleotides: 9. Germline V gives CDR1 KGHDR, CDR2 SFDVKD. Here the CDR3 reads CATSDPLAGSLQETQYF. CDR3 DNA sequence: TGTGCCACCAGTGATCCACTAGCGGGCTCCCTTCAAGAGACCCAGTACTTC.

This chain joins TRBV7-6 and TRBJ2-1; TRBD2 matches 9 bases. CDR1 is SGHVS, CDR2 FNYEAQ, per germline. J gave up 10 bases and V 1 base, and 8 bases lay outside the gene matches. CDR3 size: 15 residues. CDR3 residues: CASSLVSRGGREQFF. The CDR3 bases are TGTGCCAGCAGCTTAGTATCGCGGGGGGGGAGGGAGCAGTTCTTC.

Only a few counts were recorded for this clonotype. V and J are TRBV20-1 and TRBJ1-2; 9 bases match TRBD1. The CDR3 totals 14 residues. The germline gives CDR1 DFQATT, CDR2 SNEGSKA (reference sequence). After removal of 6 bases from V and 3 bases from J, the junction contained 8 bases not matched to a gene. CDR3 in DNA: TGCAGTGCGCGTACAGGGGGCCTTTACTATGGCTACACCTTC. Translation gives CSARTGGLYYGYTF.

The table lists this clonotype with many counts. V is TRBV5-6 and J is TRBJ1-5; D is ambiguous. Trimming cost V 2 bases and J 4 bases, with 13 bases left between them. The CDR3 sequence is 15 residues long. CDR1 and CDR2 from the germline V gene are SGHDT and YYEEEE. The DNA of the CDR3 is TGTGCCAGCAGCTTAAGAGGGTATCGAAATCAGCCCCAGCATTTT. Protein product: CASSLRGYRNQPQHF.

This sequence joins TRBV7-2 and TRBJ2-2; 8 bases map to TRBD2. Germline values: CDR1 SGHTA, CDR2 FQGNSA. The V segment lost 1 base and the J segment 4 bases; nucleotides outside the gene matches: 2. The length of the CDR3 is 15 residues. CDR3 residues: CASSLGGLGTGELFF. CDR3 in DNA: TGTGCCAGCAGCTTAGGGGGACTAGGCACCGGGGAGCTGTTTTTT.